This T cell receptor (beta chain) originates from a study of cytomegalovirus exposure and HLA in healthy donors. Notes on the study in general: In vitro assays verified that a few CMV-associated chains recognized CMV antigens specifically. It was only CMV serostatus that was available as immune exposure information. Per a prior analysis, the majority of TCR beta V segments were productive roughly 90% or roughly 30% of the time.

PCR used 60 Vbeta primers and 13 Jbeta primers. As handled by the study authors: In a later analysis, the count reached 80 million or so unique TCR beta chains, with 9 million to 11 million shared. The table came from immunoSEQ multiplex PCR; TCRdb's copy has only in-frame clones and leaves some out. V and J calls and clone size are those listed in that table; D and trimming were worked out from the DNA. The table records some 210,000 clones, about 83% of them present only once. Comment on this clone: Its antigen is still unknown.

What was sequenced was PBMCs. The clonotype comes from a woman between 50 and 59 years old in good health and CMV-seropositive.

CDR3 residues: CASSPSTSAIQETQYF. DNA for the CDR3: TGTGCCAGCAGCCCTTCGACTAGCGCAATCCAAGAGACCCAGTACTTC. The J gene is TRBJ2-5, the V gene TRBV28; 8 nucleotides match TRBD2. This CDR3 has 16 residues. Germline V lookup: CDR1 MDHEN, CDR2 SYDVKM. Unmatched junction bases numbered 10, after V lost 6 bases and J lost 1 base.